This T cell receptor (beta chain) was identified during a study of breast tumors, draining lymph nodes, adjacent tissues (dated by TCRdb to the mid-2010s). About the full investigation: TCR beta repertoires were compared across tumor, adjacent nontumor tissue and axillary lymph nodes obtained from breast cancer patients. The study was designed to assess the relationships and possible T-cell exchange between tumor, surrounding tissue and draining lymph node repertoires in human breast cancer. Paper-wide results and their limitations: The similarity between tumor and nontumor tissue repertoires was significantly greater in luminal-like breast cancer than in basal-like breast cancer. The study presented the conclusion that tumor T cells originate in lymph nodes as consistent with a hypothesis, not as something directly demonstrated. Tumors showed preferential V and J gene usage, and their T-cell repertoire diversity fell below that of lymph nodes yet above that of nontumor tissue. The data were considered consistent with most tumor T cells being derived from the lymph node and subsequently expanding within tumor tissue.

Regarding this clonotype: Its antigen is still unknown. Base quality data are lacking; no much larger clone is found one base away.

Lymph node samples came from the axillary draining lymph nodes of breast cancer patients. The sequencing machine was an Illumina HiSeq 2000. Multiplex PCR amplification was used to build the TCR beta chain libraries. High-throughput sequencing was used to analyze the amplified TCR beta chain products. TCRdb itself trimmed the public reads at Q25 with fastp, ran MiXCR and retained productive beta chains. Identical CDR3 proteins give one entry, which carries the most common genes and DNA. The sample records about 230,000 distinct CDR3 sequences, approximately 29% of which are singletons. Of the sample, about 1.4% is held by the ten largest clones. The junction shows trimming of 6 bases on V and 3 bases on J, plus 17 bases between the germline ends. Reading the germline V gene gives CDR1 MNHNS and CDR2 SASEGT. Measured from the cysteine to the phenylalanine, the CDR3 is 16 residues long. Here the CDR3 DNA is all that survives: 48 bases in frame from base 1.

The chain couples TRBV6-1 to TRBJ1-4, with no confident D gene call. This sequence originates from a female donor with breast cancer. Some clones in this sample may be carry-over from other donors' samples. Sequenced material: axillary lymph node tissue. The CDR3 protein: CASSPIRMLANEKLFF. The nucleotides are TGTGCCAGCAGCCCAATCAGAATGTTAGCTAATGAAAAACTGTTTTTT.